Listed below are T cell receptor beta chains from one sample, sequenced in a study of cytomegalovirus exposure and HLA in healthy donors. Sequencing used immunoSEQ multiplex PCR; TCRdb keeps in-frame clones, though not all of them. The sample contains approximately 120,000 clones, 60% to 75% of which appear only once. The material sequenced was PBMCs. Source of these receptors: a woman between 50 and 59 years old in good health and CMV-seropositive. Both conserved end residues are part of each CDR3. The D gene is left open where the match is weak. Size values are once, few and many counts, or a class for expanded clones, and some rows have none.

J | size | V | D | CDR3 | DNA
TRBJ2-3 | - | TRBV5-8 | TRBD1 | CASSHGGDRVLDTQYF | TGTGCCAGCAGCCATGGTGGGGACAGGGTACTAGATACGCAGTATTTT
TRBJ2-7 | few | TRBV10-1 | - | CASSELAGDDEQYF | TGCGCCAGCAGTGAGTTGGCAGGGGATGATGAGCAGTACTTC
TRBJ2-1 | - | TRBV10-3 | - | CAIARLSYNEQFF | TGTGCCATCGCGAGGCTCTCCTACAATGAGCAGTTCTTC
TRBJ2-7 | - | TRBV5-1 | TRBD1 | CASSFRDRGLGEQYF | TGCGCCAGCAGCTTCCGGGACAGGGGGCTAGGGGAGCAGTACTTC
TRBJ2-7 | - | TRBV29-1 | TRBD1 | CSVEAVFRGSYEQYF | TGCAGCGTTGAAGCGGTTTTCAGGGGGTCCTACGAGCAGTACTTC
TRBJ1-6 | - | TRBV7-2 | - | CASSPAGGSGSPLHF | TGTGCCAGCAGCCCGGCGGGGGGCTCGGGGTCACCCCTCCACTTT
TRBJ2-7 | - | TRBV10-3 | - | CAIRDYREQYF | TGTGCCATCAGGGACTACCGCGAGCAGTACTTC
TRBJ2-1 | - | TRBV6-6 | TRBD2 | CASSSHGGSGNEQFF | TGTGCCAGCAGTTCCCACGGGGGGAGTGGCAATGAGCAGTTCTTC
TRBJ2-5 | - | TRBV4-1 | - | CASSQDSRGLQETQYF | TGCGCCAGCAGCCAAGATTCGCGGGGGCTCCAAGAGACCCAGTACTTC
TRBJ1-6 | - | TRBV27 | TRBD1 | CASRGINRGFSSPLHF | TGTGCCAGCAGGGGTATCAACAGGGGATTTAGTTCACCCCTCCACTTT
TRBJ1-1 | - | TRBV7-9 | - | CASGSRGATEAFF | TGTGCCAGCGGGTCTCGGGGGGCGACTGAAGCTTTCTTT
TRBJ1-2 | - | TRBV6-5 | TRBD1 | CASSYAGTGSGYTF | TGTGCCAGCAGTTACGCGGGGACAGGGTCCGGCTACACCTTC
TRBJ1-2 | - | TRBV5-5 | - | CASSLVRGDYGYTF | TGTGCCAGCAGCTTGGTCCGCGGGGACTATGGCTACACCTTC
TRBJ1-5 | - | TRBV10-3 | TRBD1 | CATGQGQGQPQHF | TGTGCCACCGGACAGGGTCAAGGTCAGCCCCAGCATTTT
TRBJ1-2 | few | TRBV7-8 | TRBD1 | CASSPPAGGHGYTF | TGTGCCAGCAGCCCCCCAGCAGGGGGCCATGGCTACACCTTC
TRBJ2-3 | - | TRBV19 | TRBD2 | CASSIAASGGSTDTQYF | TGTGCCAGTAGTATTGCGGCTAGCGGGGGTAGCACAGATACGCAGTATTTT
TRBJ1-5 | once | TRBV19 | - | CASSIKGGGGNQPQHF | TGTGCCAGTAGTATAAAAGGTGGCGGGGGCAATCAGCCCCAGCATTTT
TRBJ2-4 | few | TRBV9 | TRBD1 | CASSPSGGIAKNIQYF | TGTGCCAGCAGCCCATCAGGGGGTATAGCCAAAAACATTCAGTACTTC
TRBJ2-1 | - | TRBV6-1 | - | CASSEPYEQFF | TGTGCCAGCAGTGAACCCTATGAGCAGTTCTTC
TRBJ1-5 | - | TRBV13 | - | CASSLSGNQPQHF | TGTGCCAGCAGCTTATCGGGGAATCAGCCCCAGCATTTT
TRBJ2-5 | - | TRBV7-3 | - | CVSSEGEKETQYF | TGTGTCAGCAGCGAGGGGGAAAAAGAGACCCAGTACTTC
TRBJ2-5 | - | TRBV6-1 | TRBD1 | CASSDRGQVRETQYF | TGTGCCAGCAGTGACAGGGGGCAGGTTCGAGAGACCCAGTACTTC
TRBJ1-2 | many | TRBV6-5 | - | CASSSQANYGYTF | TGTGCCAGCAGTTCACAGGCTAACTATGGCTACACCTTC
TRBJ1-1 | - | TRBV2 | - | CASSPEGTPRGTEAFF | TGTGCCAGCAGCCCTGAAGGGACTCCCCGGGGAACTGAAGCTTTCTTT
TRBJ1-4 | - | TRBV18 | - | CASSPRTGGDEKLFF | TGTGCCAGCTCACCAAGGACGGGGGGGGATGAAAAACTGTTTTTT
TRBJ2-5 | once | TRBV25-1 | TRBD1 | CASSERTGGFETQYF | TGTGCCAGCAGTGAAAGGACAGGGGGCTTTGAGACCCAGTACTTC
TRBJ2-5 | - | TRBV4-2 | - | CASSQVGAQSSRETQYF | TGTGCCAGCAGCCAAGTTGGGGCCCAGTCCTCTCGGGAGACCCAGTACTTC
TRBJ2-1 | - | TRBV30 | TRBD2 | CAWSVGLAGLNEQFF | TGTGCCTGGAGTGTCGGACTAGCGGGGCTGAATGAGCAGTTCTTC
TRBJ2-5 | - | TRBV7-3 | - | CASSFDREETQYF | TGTGCCAGCAGCTTCGACAGAGAAGAGACCCAGTACTTC
TRBJ1-2 | - | TRBV2 | - | CASSEWLNGNGYTF | TGTGCCAGCAGTGAATGGCTTAACGGGAATGGCTACACCTTC
TRBJ1-1 | few | TRBV9 | - | CASSVSGGAADTEAFF | TGTGCCAGCAGCGTTTCGGGGGGAGCGGCGGACACTGAAGCTTTCTTT
TRBJ2-1 | - | TRBV10-1 | TRBD1 | CASRPTGPYNEQFF | TGCGCCAGCAGGCCGACAGGGCCCTACAATGAGCAGTTCTTC
TRBJ2-3 | - | TRBV29-1 | - | CSVLGHSRGDTQYF | TGCAGCGTTTTGGGTCACTCCCGGGGAGATACGCAGTATTTT
TRBJ1-1 | - | TRBV9 | - | CASSVGQRSTEAFF | TGTGCCAGCAGCGTAGGCCAAAGGAGCACTGAAGCTTTCTTT
TRBJ2-5 | - | TRBV9 | TRBD2 | CASSLASGGWETQYF | TGTGCCAGCAGCCTCGCTAGCGGGGGTTGGGAGACCCAGTACTTC
TRBJ1-1 | - | TRBV9 | TRBD1 | CASSQWDSKLFLDAEAFF | TGTGCCAGCAGCCAATGGGACAGCAAACTTTTTTTGGACGCTGAAGCTTTCTTT
TRBJ1-6 | few | TRBV5-4 | TRBD1 | CASSLADRDNSPLHF | TGTGCCAGCAGCTTGGCGGACAGGGATAATTCACCCCTCCACTTT
TRBJ2-7 | once | TRBV5-4 | - | CASSPGGRTTGQYF | TGTGCCAGCAGCCCCGGTGGCCGAACTACGGGGCAGTACTTC
TRBJ2-5 | - | TRBV6-1 | TRBD2 | CASSEAAGLAGSYQETQYF | TGTGCCAGCAGTGAAGCTGCGGGACTAGCGGGGAGTTACCAAGAGACCCAGTACTTC
TRBJ2-1 | - | TRBV5-4 | TRBD1 | CASSSRTGTWNEQFF | TGTGCCAGCAGCTCCCGGACAGGGACTTGGAATGAGCAGTTCTTC
TRBJ1-5 | - | TRBV27 | - | CASSLSFQGGNQPQHF | TGTGCCAGCAGTTTATCCTTCCAGGGTGGCAATCAGCCCCAGCATTTT
TRBJ2-2 | - | TRBV4-3 | TRBD2 | CASSQMSSSSGVHTGELFF | TGCGCCAGCAGCCAAATGTCCTCCTCCAGCGGGGTGCACACCGGGGAGCTGTTTTTT
TRBJ2-5 | - | TRBV9 | - | CASSVLSGETQYF | TGTGCCAGCAGCGTATTGAGTGGTGAGACCCAGTACTTC
TRBJ2-5 | - | TRBV5-4 | - | CASSSGGTNQETQYF | TGTGCCAGCAGCAGTGGGGGGACGAATCAAGAGACCCAGTACTTC
TRBJ2-7 | - | TRBV11-2 | TRBD2 | CASSPLEAGGQIYSYEQYF | TGTGCCAGCAGTCCGCTCGAAGCGGGGGGCCAGATCTACTCCTACGAGCAGTACTTC
TRBJ1-4 | - | TRBV7-2 | - | CASSLVIQGVEKLFF | TGTGCCAGCAGCTTAGTAATACAGGGTGTGGAAAAACTGTTTTTT
TRBJ2-2 | - | TRBV2 | - | CASRLEGGELFF | TGTGCCAGCAGGTTGGAGGGCGGGGAGCTGTTTTTT
TRBJ1-4 | - | TRBV7-2 | - | CASSLVRVRVGEKLFF | TGTGCCAGCAGCTTAGTCAGGGTCCGGGTAGGCGAAAAACTGTTTTTT
TRBJ1-2 | - | TRBV11-3 | TRBD1 | CASSSGTGFPSF | TGTGCCAGCAGCTCAGGGACAGGGTTTCCATCCTTC
TRBJ2-1 | - | TRBV15 | - | CATSYHPTGEQFF | TGTGCCACCAGCTACCACCCCACGGGTGAGCAGTTCTTC
TRBJ1-4 | - | TRBV7-9 | - | CASSLEGRVVEKLFF | TGTGCCAGCAGCTTAGAGGGCAGGGTGGTTGAAAAACTGTTTTTT
TRBJ2-5 | once | TRBV5-8 | TRBD2 | CASSFVGGGETQYF | TGTGCCAGCAGCTTCGTTGGCGGGGGGGAGACCCAGTACTTC
TRBJ2-7 | - | TRBV29-1 | TRBD1 | CSVGGQVPYEQYF | TGCAGCGTTGGCGGACAGGTTCCCTACGAGCAGTACTTC
TRBJ2-3 | once | TRBV5-4 | - | CASSFSYTDTQYF | TGTGCCAGCAGCTTTTCTTACACAGATACGCAGTATTTT
TRBJ2-7 | - | TRBV11-2 | - | CASSLEASPSYEQYF | TGTGCCAGCAGCTTAGAGGCTAGCCCCTCCTACGAGCAGTACTTC
TRBJ1-3 | few | TRBV12-5 | - | CASGMQGFSGNTIYF | TGTGCTAGTGGAATGCAGGGATTCTCTGGAAACACCATATATTTT